The T cell receptor beta chain under discussion was sequenced for a study of CD8 T cells in ankylosing spondylitis. About this clonotype: The antigen is undetermined.

Researchers built TCR beta libraries using quantitative 5'-RACE with molecular barcodes. TCRdb reanalysed the 5' RACE reads using MiXCR and keeps one entry per CDR3 protein. The repertoire consists of under 950,000 distinct CDR3 sequences, with roughly 19% occurring once and the leading ten covering 15% to 20%. This CDR3 has 12 residues. The germline V gene has CDR1 DFQATT and CDR2 SNEGSKA (reference sequence). V lost 6 bases and J lost 6; bases outside the gene matches: 8. Study-level findings and limits: Researchers reportedly found disease-linked clones significantly enriched in matched ankylosing spondylitis synovial fluid. Earlier studies detected some motif variants in reactive arthritis synovial fluid and blood. A TCR beta motif of fewer than ten highly homologous variants seemed to mark ankylosing spondylitis blood.

The sequencing sample was made of blood, either unsorted or a sorted T cell fraction (not recorded which). This TCR came from a male donor with ankylosing spondylitis. The V and J genes are TRBV20-1 and TRBJ2-7, with 7 bases identical to TRBD1. CDR3 loop: CSAKTGLGEQYF. The CDR3 DNA reads as TGCAGTGCCAAGACAGGGTTGGGCGAGCAGTACTTC.